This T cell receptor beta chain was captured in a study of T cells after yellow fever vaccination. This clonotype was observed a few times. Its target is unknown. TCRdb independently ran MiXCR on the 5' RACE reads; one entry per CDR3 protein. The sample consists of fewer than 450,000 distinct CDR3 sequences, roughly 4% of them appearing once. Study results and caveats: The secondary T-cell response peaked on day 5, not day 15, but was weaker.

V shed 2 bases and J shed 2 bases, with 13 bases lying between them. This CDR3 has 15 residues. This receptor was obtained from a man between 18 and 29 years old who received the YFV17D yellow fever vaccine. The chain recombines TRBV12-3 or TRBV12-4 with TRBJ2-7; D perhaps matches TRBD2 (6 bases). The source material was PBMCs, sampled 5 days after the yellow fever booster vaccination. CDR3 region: CASSLITEGTYEQYF. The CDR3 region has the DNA TGTGCCAGCAGTTTAATTACGGAGGGTACCTACGAGCAGTACTTC.